Listed here are 6 T cell receptor beta chains from one sample, sequenced in a study of beta chain features in type 1 diabetes. The study, taken as a whole, reports: People with Type 1 diabetes carried modestly yet significantly shorter TCRB CDR3s in all four CD4+ subsets.

Sequencing targeted expressed TCRB transcripts, as all isolated RNA had been reverse transcribed. The data were produced by immunoSEQ multiplex PCR, yet TCRdb's version contains in-frame clones alone and is incomplete. Altogether more than 100,000 clones are present, approximately 10% being singletons, with the ten largest covering roughly 0.75%. These receptors' antigens are unknown. The sample comprised central memory CD4+ T cells from blood. These TCRs come from a man aged 30 to 39 with type 1 diabetes.

This clone was detected a few times. The rearrangement links TRBV6-5 to TRBJ1-6, with D hard to call. The CDR3 loop spans 12 amino acids. Germline CDR1 MNHEY, CDR2 SVGAGI. The V and J ends lost 2 bases and 8 bases respectively, with 4 bases between them. CDR3 nucleotide sequence: TGTGCCAGCAGTTACGAGGATTCACCCCTCCACTTT. This gives the protein CASSYEDSPLHF.

This clone was picked up a small number of times. The gene calls are TRBV9 and TRBJ2-1, with 8 bases lining up with TRBD1. With V trimmed by 0 bases and J by 7 bases, 6 bases remained unmatched. Germline V CDR1 and CDR2: SGDLS, YYNGEE. The CDR3 extends over 15 amino acids. The CDR3 bases are TGTGCCAGCAGCGTAGGCCAGGGGGCTTGGAATGAGCAGTTCTTC. This encodes CASSVGQGAWNEQFF.

The gene calls are TRBV15 and TRBJ2-1, with 8 bases identical to TRBD2. Germline lookup yields CDR1 LNHNV and CDR2 YYDKDF (reference sequence). Trimming removed 2 bases from V and 0 bases from J; junction bases left unmatched: 9. This CDR3 has 18 residues. CDR3 amino acids: CATSRPQGLDSSYNEQFF. The CDR3 nucleotides read TGTGCCACCAGCAGACCCCAGGGACTAGACAGCTCCTACAATGAGCAGTTCTTC.

A few counts support this clone. The rearrangement uses TRBV19 and TRBJ1-1, with 7 bases fitting TRBD1. The V and J ends lost 7 bases and 5 bases, in that order; junction bases with no gene match: 7. Germline CDR1 is LNHDA and CDR2 is SQIVND (reference sequence). The CDR3 is 13 residues long. In DNA, the CDR3 is TGTGCCAGTAAAAGGGGGCCGAGGACTGAAGCTTTCTTT. Amino acids: CASKRGPRTEAFF.

The rearrangement joins TRBV7-2 to TRBJ1-6, with a tentative D call TRBD1 (5 bases). Deletions cut 6 bases from V and 3 bases from J, with 9 bases between. The CDR3 spans 14 residues. CDR1 and CDR2 (germline): SGHTA, FQGNSA. DNA for the CDR3: TGTGCCAGCAGTTCGACAGTCTATAATTCACCCCTCCACTTT. The encoded protein is CASSSTVYNSPLHF. The complete variable domain, with remaining parts taken from reference TRBV7-2 and TRBJ1-6, reads GAGVSQSPSNKVTEKGKDVELRCDPISGHTALYWYRQSLGQGLEFLIYFQGNSAPDKSGLPSDRFSAERTGGSVSTLTIQRTQQEDSAVYLCASSSTVYNSPLHFGNGTRLTVT.

This clone has only a few counts. The J gene is TRBJ1-1, the V gene TRBV5-8; the D is unclear. This CDR3 comprises 13 residues. Trimming pared 1 base from V and 1 base from J, leaving 5 bases between. CDR1 is SGHTS, CDR2 YDEGEE, per germline. The chain's CDR3 is CASSLTENTEAFF. The CDR3 DNA reads as TGTGCCAGCAGCTTGACAGAGAACACTGAAGCTTTCTTT.